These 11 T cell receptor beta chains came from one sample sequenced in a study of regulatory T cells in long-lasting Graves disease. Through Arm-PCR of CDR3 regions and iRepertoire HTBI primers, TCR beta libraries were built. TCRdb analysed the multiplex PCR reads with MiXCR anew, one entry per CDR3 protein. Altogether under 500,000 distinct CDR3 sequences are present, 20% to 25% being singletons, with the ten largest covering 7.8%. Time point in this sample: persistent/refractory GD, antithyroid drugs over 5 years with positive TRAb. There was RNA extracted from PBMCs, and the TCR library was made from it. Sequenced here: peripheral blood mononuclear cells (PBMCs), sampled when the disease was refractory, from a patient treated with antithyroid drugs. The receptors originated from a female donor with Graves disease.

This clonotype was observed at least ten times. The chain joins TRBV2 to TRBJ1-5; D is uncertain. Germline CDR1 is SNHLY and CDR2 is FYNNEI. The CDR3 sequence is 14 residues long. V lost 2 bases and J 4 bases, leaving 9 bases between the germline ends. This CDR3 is CASSELGRNQPQHF. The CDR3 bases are TGTGCCAGCAGTGAATTGGGCAGGAATCAGCCCCAGCATTTT.

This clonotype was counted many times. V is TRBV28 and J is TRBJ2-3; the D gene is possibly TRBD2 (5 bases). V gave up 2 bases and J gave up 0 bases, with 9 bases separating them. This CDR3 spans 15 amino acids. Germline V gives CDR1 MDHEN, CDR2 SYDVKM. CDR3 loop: CASSLSLASTDTQYF. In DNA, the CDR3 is TGTGCCAGCAGTTTAAGTCTAGCTAGCACAGATACGCAGTATTTT.

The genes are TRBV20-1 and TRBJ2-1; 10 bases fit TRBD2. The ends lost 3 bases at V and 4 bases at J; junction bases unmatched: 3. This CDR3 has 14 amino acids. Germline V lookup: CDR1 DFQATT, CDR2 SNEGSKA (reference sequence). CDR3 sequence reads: CSASLAGAYNEQFF. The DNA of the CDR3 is TGCAGTGCTAGTCTAGCGGGAGCATACAATGAGCAGTTCTTC.

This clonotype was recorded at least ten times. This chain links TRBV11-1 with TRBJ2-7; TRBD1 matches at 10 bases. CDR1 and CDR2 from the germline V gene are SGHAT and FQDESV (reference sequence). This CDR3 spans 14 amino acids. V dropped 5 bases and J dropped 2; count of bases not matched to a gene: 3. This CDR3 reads CASSKGQGAYEQYF. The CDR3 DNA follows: TGTGCCAGCAGCAAAGGACAGGGGGCCTACGAGCAGTACTTC.

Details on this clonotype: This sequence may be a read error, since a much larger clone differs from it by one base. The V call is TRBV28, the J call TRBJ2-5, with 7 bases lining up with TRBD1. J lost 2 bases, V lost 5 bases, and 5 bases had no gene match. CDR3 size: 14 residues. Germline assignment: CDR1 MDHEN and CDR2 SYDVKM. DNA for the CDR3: TGTGCCAGCAGTACCTGGACAGGACAAGAGACCCAGTACTTC. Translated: CASSTWTGQETQYF.

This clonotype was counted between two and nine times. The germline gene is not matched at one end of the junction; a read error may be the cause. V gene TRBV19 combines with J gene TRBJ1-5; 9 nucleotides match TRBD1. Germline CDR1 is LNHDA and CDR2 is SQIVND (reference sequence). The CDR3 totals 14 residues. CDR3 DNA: TGTGCCAGTGGTATACAGGGGGCGTATCAGCCCCAGCATTTT. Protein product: CASGIQGAYQPQHF.

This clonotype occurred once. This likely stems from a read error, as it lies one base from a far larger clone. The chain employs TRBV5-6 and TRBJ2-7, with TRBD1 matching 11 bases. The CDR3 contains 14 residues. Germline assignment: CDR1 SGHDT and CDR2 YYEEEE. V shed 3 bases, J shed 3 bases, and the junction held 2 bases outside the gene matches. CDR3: CASSWGQGGYEQYF. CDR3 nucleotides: TGTGCCAGCAGCTGGGGACAGGGGGGCTACGAGCAGTACTTC.

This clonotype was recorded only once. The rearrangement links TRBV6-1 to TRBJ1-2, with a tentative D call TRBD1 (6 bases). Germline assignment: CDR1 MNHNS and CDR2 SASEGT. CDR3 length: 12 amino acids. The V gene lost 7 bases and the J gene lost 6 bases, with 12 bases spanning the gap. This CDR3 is CASTLEGDGYTF. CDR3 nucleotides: TGTGCCAGCACCCTTGAGGGGGATGGCTACACCTTC.

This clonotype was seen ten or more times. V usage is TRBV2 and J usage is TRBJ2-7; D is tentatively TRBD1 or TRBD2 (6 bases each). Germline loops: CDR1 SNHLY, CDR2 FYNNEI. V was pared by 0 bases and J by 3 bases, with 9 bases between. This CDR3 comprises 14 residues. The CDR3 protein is CASSEAGGYYEQYF. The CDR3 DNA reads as TGTGCCAGCAGTGAAGCGGGGGGCTACTACGAGCAGTACTTC. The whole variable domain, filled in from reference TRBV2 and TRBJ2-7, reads EPEVTQTPSHQVTQMGQEVILRCVPISNHLYFYWYRQILGQKVEFLVSFYNNEISEKSEIFDDQFSVERPDGSNFTLKIRSTKLEDSAMYFCASSEAGGYYEQYFGPGTRLTVT.

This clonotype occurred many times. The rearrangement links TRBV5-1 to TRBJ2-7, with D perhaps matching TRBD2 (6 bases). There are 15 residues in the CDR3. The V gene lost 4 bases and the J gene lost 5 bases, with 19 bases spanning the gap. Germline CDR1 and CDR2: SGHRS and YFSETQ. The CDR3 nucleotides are TGCGCCAGCAGCGAATCCGGGACTTCAACCCACGAGCAGTACTTC. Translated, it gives CASSESGTSTHEQYF.

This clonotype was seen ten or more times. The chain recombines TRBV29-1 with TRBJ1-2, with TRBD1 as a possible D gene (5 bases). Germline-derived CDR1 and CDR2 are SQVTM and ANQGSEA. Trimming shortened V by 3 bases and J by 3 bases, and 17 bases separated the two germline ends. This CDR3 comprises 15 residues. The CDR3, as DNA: TGCAGCGTTGACCCTCCCGGGACGGGGGACTATGGCTACACCTTC. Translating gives CSVDPPGTGDYGYTF.